One T cell receptor (beta chain) is described in this entry. Its specificity is unknown. This specimen belongs to a study of T-cell reconstitution after alpha-beta-depleted transplantation in children. Study observations and caveats: Certain patients had high TCRbeta diversity at day 60, and it came from recipient T cells and thymic progenitors that survived. It was reported that alpha-beta T cells came from several hundred expanded graft clones (about two months after transplant). A year post-transplant, T-cell counts and diversity derived mostly from newly produced T cells.

The TCRbeta library incorporated unique molecular identifiers. Each CDR3 protein gets one entry after TCRdb re-called the PCR reads with MiXCR. The table shows about 980,000 distinct CDR3 sequences, with about 29% occurring only once. The length of the CDR3 is 13 residues. The junction had 2 bases not matched to a gene; V was cut back by 5 bases and J by 4 bases. The V call is TRBV12-3 or TRBV12-4, the J call TRBJ1-5, with TRBD1 matching 7 bases. The source was PBMCs, mostly from graft donor cells, collected 360 days after TCRalphabeta/CD19-depleted stem cell transplant. The receptor was isolated from a boy younger than two who had a stem cell transplant for SCID, so the T cells may come from the graft donor. The CDR3 loop is CASSGTANQPQHF. DNA of the CDR3: TGTGCCAGCAGTGGGACAGCGAATCAGCCCCAGCATTTT.